These 9 T cell receptor beta chains were sequenced from one sample in a study of OX40 agonist ivuxolimab in advanced cancers. Sequenced by immunoSEQ multiplex PCR; TCRdb stores in-frame clones only, minus some. The table shows 55,000 to 60,000 clones, with approximately 88% occurring only once. This specimen consisted of CD4+ or CD8+ T cells sorted from blood, obtained in a trial of the OX40 agonist ivuxolimab. These receptors were obtained from an adult with an advanced solid tumor such as melanoma, head and neck, liver or kidney cancer.

This clone was counted a single time. V gene TRBV19 combines with J gene TRBJ1-3; the match to TRBD1 covers 8 bases. J gave up 0 bases and V 5 bases, and 3 bases lay outside the gene matches. Germline V gene sequence: CDR1 LNHDA, CDR2 SQIVND (reference sequence). The CDR3 runs 15 residues. The CDR3: CASSSGGISGNTIYF. The CDR3 DNA reads as TGTGCCAGTAGTTCAGGGGGCATCTCTGGAAACACCATATATTTT.

This clone was counted between two and nine times. The J gene is TRBJ2-2, the V gene TRBV18; 10 nucleotides line up with TRBD2. Per the germline V gene, CDR1 is KGHSH and CDR2 is LQKENI. Trimming took 3 bases from V and 4 from J; bases not matched to a gene: 8. This CDR3 is built from 17 residues. CDR3 protein: CASSPSGIAGGTGELFF. The DNA for the CDR3 is TGTGCCAGCTCACCGAGCGGAATAGCGGGAGGCACCGGGGAGCTGTTTTTT.

This clone was counted a few times. The V gene is TRBV7-8, the J gene TRBJ1-2, with D uncertain. This CDR3 contains 16 residues. With 5 bases removed from V and 2 bases from J, the gap between germline ends came to 18 bases. Per germline, CDR1 SGHVS and CDR2 FQNEAQ. The CDR3 sequence: CASSEGAASFNYGYTF. The CDR3 DNA reads TGTGCCAGCAGCGAGGGTGCAGCAAGTTTCAACTATGGCTACACCTTC.

The genes are TRBV10-1 and TRBJ2-3, with 15 bases fitting TRBD2. Per the germline V gene, CDR1 is WNHNN and CDR2 is SYGVQD (reference sequence). Trimming at V came to 6 bases and at J to 8 bases, leaving 3 bases not matched to a gene. This CDR3 comprises 14 residues. The CDR3 region has the DNA TGCGCCAGCAGCCCGGGACTAGCGGGAGGTACGCAGTATTTT. Translated: CASSPGLAGGTQYF.

V gene TRBV14 combines with J gene TRBJ2-5; 9 nucleotides match TRBD2. V gave up 1 base and J gave up 5 bases; unmatched junction bases: 11. CDR1 SGHDN and CDR2 FVKESK come from the germline V gene. This CDR3 comprises 17 residues. This chain's CDR3 is CASSQGGLAGPRETQYF. CDR3 nucleotides: TGTGCCAGCAGCCAAGGGGGACTAGCAGGGCCAAGGGAGACCCAGTACTTC.

The chain is built from TRBV18 and TRBJ2-5, with TRBD2 matching 12 bases. Losses at the gene ends were 3 bases for V and 4 bases for J; bases not matched to a gene: 9. This CDR3 is 17 amino acids long. Germline values: CDR1 KGHSH, CDR2 LQKENI. The CDR3 DNA reads as TGTGCCAGCTCACCTACTGCCCCGGGACTAGCGGGAGAGACCCAGTACTTC. Translation gives CASSPTAPGLAGETQYF.

The chain is built from TRBV25-1 and TRBJ2-3; tentative D call: TRBD1 (5 bases). The CDR3 is 13 amino acids. V lost 6 bases, J lost 1 base, and 8 bases lay in between. Germline V lookup: CDR1 MGHDK, CDR2 SYGVNS. The CDR3 is CASRKTGTDTQYF. CDR3 sequence (DNA): TGTGCCAGCAGAAAGACAGGCACAGATACGCAGTATTTT. The full variable domain, rest sourced from reference TRBV25-1 and TRBJ2-3, is EADIYQTPRYLVIGTGKKITLECSQTMGHDKMYWYQQDPGMELHLIHYSYGVNSTEKGDLSSESTVSRIRTEHFPLTLESARPSHTSQYLCASRKTGTDTQYFGPGTRLTVL.

The CDR3 coding sequence is TGTGCCAGCAGCAGGGACAGGGATTCCTACGAGCAGTACTTC. It encodes CASSRDRDSYEQYF. The genes are TRBV5-6 and TRBJ2-7; 9 bases line up with TRBD1. The V and J ends lost 4 bases and 1 base, in that order; junction bases with no gene match: 3. The CDR3 is 14 residues long. Germline assignment: CDR1 SGHDT and CDR2 YYEEEE.

The chain couples TRBV15 to TRBJ1-5, with D unclear. Germline V gene data show CDR1 as LNHNV and CDR2 as YYDKDF (reference sequence). The CDR3 has 13 residues. The V end lost 4 bases, the J end lost 3 bases, and 7 bases lay between the germline ends. CDR3 sequence reads: CATSIKDNQPQHF. For the CDR3, the DNA is TGTGCCACCAGCATCAAGGACAATCAGCCCCAGCATTTT.